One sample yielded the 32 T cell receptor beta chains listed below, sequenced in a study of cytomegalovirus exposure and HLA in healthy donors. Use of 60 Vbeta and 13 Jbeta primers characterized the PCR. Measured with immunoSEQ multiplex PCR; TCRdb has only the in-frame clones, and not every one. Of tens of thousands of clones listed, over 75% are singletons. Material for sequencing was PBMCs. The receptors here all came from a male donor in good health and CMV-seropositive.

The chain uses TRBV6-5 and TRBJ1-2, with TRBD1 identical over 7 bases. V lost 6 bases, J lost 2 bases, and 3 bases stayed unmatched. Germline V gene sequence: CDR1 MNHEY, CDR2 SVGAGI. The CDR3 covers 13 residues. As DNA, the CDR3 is TGTGCCAGCAGCTGGGACAGCAACTATGGCTACACCTTC. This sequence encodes CASSWDSNYGYTF.

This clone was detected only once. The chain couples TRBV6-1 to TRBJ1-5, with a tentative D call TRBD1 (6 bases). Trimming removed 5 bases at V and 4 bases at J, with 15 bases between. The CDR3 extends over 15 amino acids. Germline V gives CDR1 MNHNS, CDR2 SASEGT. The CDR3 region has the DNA TGTGCCAGCAGTCCACAGACAGGATTAAATCAGCCCCAGCATTTT. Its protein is CASSPQTGLNQPQHF.

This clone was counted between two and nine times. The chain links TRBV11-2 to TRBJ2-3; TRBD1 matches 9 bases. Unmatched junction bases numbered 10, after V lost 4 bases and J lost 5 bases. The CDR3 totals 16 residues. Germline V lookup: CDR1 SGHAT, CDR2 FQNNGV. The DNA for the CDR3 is TGTGCCAGCAGCTCCCCGCGGGACAGGGTTAGAGATACGCAGTATTTT. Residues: CASSSPRDRVRDTQYF.

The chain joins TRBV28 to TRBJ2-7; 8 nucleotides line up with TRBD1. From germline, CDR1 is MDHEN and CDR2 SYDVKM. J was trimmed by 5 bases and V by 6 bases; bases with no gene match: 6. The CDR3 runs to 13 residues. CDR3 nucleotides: TGTGCCAGCAGATCGACAGGGGTCGACGAGCAGTACTTC. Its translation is CASRSTGVDEQYF.

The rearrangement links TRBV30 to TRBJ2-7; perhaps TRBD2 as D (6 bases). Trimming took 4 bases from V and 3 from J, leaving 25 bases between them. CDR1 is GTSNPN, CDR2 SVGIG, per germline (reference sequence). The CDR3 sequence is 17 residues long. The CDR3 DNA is TGTGCCTGGATGGTACGGGGCCGGGAGAACCTGGGCTACGAGCAGTACTTC. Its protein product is CAWMVRGRENLGYEQYF. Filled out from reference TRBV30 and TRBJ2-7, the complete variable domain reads SQTIHQWPATLVQPVGSPLSLECTVEGTSNPNLYWYRQAAGRGLQLLFYSVGIGQISSEVPQNLSASRPQDRQFILSSKKLLLSDSGFYLCAWMVRGRENLGYEQYFGPGTRLTVT.

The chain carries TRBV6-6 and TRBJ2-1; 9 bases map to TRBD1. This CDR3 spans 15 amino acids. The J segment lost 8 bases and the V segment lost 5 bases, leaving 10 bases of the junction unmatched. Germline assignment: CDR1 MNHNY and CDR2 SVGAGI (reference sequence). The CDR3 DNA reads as TGTGCCAGCAGTAACAGGGGGCGACCGTCCCATGAGCAGTTCTTC. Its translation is CASSNRGRPSHEQFF.

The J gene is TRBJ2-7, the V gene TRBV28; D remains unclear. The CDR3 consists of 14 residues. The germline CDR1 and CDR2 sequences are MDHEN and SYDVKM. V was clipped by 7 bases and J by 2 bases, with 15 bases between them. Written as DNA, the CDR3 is TGTGCCAGCAACCCGCTTGGTAGTACCTACGAGCAGTACTTC. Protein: CASNPLGSTYEQYF.

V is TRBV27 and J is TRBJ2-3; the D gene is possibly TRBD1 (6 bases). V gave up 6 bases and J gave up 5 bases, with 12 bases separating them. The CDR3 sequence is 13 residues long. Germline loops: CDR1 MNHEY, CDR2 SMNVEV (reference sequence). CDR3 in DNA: TGTGCCAGCAGCTTCCTAGGGGGAGATACGCAGTATTTT. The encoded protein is CASSFLGGDTQYF.

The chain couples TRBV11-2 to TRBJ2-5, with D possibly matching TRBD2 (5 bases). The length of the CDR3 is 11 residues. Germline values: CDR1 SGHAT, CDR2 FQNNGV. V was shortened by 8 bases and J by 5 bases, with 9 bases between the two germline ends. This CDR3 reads CASGSGETQYF. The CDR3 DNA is TGTGCCAGCGGGAGTGGGGAGACCCAGTACTTC.

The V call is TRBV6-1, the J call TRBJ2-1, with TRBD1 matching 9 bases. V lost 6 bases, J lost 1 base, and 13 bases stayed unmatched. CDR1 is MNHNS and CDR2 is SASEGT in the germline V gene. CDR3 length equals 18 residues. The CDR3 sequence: CASSETGGQVRSYNEQFF. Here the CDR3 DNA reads TGTGCCAGCAGCGAAACAGGGGGCCAGGTTAGGTCCTACAATGAGCAGTTCTTC.

CDR3 region: CASSGQGELSQPQHF. In DNA form, the CDR3 reads TGTGCCAGTAGTGGGCAGGGTGAGTTGAGTCAGCCCCAGCATTTT. V and J are TRBV19 and TRBJ1-5, with D maybe TRBD1 (5 bases). Trimming stripped 5 bases from V and 6 bases from J, with 17 bases between. The CDR3 contains 15 residues. CDR1 LNHDA and CDR2 SQIVND come from the germline V gene (reference sequence).

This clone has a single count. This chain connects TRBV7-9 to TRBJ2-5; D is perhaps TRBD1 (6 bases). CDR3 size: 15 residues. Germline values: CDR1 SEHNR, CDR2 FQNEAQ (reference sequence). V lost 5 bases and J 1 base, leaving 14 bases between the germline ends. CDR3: CASSTGYRVQETQYF. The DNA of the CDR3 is TGTGCCAGCAGCACCGGGTACAGGGTCCAAGAGACCCAGTACTTC.

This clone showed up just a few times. The chain's CDR3 is CASNERGGPYNEQFF. CDR3 coding DNA: TGTGCCAGCAATGAGCGGGGGGGCCCCTACAATGAGCAGTTCTTC. V gene TRBV28 combines with J gene TRBJ2-1; 10 bases are shared with TRBD2. CDR1 is MDHEN, CDR2 SYDVKM, per germline. CDR3 length: 15 amino acids. Unmatched junction bases numbered 5, after V lost 7 bases and J lost 2 bases.

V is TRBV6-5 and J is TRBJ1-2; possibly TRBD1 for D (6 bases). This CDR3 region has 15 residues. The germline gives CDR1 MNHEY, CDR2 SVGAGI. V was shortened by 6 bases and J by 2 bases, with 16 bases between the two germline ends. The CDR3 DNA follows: TGTGCCAGCAGGGCCCGCAGGGGCGTCAACTATGGCTACACCTTC. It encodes CASRARRGVNYGYTF.

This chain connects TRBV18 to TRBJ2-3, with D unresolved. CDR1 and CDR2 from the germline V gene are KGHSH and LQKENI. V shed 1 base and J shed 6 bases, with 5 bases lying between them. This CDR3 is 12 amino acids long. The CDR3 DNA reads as TGTGCCAGCTCACCACTAATGGATACGCAGTATTTT. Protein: CASSPLMDTQYF.

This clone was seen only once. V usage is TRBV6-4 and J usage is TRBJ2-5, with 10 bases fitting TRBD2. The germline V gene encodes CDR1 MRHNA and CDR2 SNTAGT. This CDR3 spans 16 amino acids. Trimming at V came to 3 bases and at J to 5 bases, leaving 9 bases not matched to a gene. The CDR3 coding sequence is TGTGCCAGCAGTGAAGGACCAGCGGGGGGGCAGGAGACCCAGTACTTC. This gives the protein CASSEGPAGGQETQYF.

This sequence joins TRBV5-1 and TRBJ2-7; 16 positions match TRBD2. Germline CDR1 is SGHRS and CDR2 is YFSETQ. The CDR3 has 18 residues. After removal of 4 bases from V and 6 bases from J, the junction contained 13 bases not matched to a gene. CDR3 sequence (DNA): TGCGCCAGCAGCCTTTTGTCGGGACTAGCGGGAGGGGGTCGCGAGCAGTACTTC. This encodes CASSLLSGLAGGGREQYF.

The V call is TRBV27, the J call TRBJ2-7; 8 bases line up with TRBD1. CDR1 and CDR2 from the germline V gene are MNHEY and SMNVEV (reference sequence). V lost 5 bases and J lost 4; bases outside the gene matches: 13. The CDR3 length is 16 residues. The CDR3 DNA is TGTGCCAGCAGTCGAACCCCCTCAGGGGGCCGATACGAGCAGTACTTC. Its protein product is CASSRTPSGGRYEQYF.

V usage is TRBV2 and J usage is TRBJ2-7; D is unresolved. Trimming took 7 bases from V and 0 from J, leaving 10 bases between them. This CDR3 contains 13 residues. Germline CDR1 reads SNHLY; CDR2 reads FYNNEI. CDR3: CASTPTGSYEQYF. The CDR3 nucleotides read TGTGCCAGCACCCCGACGGGCTCCTACGAGCAGTACTTC.

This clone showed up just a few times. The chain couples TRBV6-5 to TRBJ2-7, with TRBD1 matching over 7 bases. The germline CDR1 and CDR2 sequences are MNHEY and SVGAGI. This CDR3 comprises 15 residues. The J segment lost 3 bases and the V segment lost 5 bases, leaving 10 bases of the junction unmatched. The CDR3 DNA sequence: TGTGCCAGCAGTGCGGACAGGACGGTTAACTACGAGCAGTACTTC. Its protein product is CASSADRTVNYEQYF.

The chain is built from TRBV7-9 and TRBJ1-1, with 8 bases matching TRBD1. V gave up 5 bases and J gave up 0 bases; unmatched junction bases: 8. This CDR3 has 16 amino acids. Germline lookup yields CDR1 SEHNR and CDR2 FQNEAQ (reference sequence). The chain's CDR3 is CASSPSRTGMNTEAFF. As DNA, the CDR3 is TGTGCCAGCAGCCCGAGCAGGACAGGGATGAACACTGAAGCTTTCTTT. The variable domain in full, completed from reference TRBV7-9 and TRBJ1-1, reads DTGVSQNPRHKITKRGQNVTFRCDPISEHNRLYWYRQTLGQGPEFLTYFQNEAQLEKSRLLSDRFSAERPKGSFSTLEIQRTEQGDSAMYLCASSPSRTGMNTEAFFGQGTRLTVV.

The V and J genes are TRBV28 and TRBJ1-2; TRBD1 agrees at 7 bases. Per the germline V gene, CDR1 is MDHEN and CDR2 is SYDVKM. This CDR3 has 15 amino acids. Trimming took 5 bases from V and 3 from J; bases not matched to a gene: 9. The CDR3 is CASSIPRGIYYGYTF. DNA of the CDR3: TGTGCCAGCAGTATCCCCAGGGGGATCTACTATGGCTACACCTTC.

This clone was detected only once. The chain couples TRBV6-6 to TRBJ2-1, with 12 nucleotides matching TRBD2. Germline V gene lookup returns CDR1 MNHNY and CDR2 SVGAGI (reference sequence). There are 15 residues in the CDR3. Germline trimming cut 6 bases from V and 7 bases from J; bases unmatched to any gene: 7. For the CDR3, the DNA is TGTGCCAGCAGCCCTGGACTAGCGGGAAGGAATGAGCAGTTCTTC. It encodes CASSPGLAGRNEQFF.

CDR3: CASSIGDSGTDTQYF. The CDR3 DNA follows: TGTGCCAGTAGTATAGGGGACAGTGGCACAGATACGCAGTATTTT. The chain employs TRBV19 and TRBJ2-3; 7 bases align to TRBD1. With V trimmed by 1 base and J by 1 base, 2 bases remained unmatched. Per germline, CDR1 LNHDA and CDR2 SQIVND (reference sequence). The CDR3 is made up of 15 amino acids.

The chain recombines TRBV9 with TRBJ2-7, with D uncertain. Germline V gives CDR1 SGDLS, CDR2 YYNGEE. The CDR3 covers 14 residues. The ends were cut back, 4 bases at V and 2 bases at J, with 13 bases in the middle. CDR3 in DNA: TGTGCCAGCAGCCCAAGCGTGGGTACCTACGAGCAGTACTTC. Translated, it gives CASSPSVGTYEQYF.

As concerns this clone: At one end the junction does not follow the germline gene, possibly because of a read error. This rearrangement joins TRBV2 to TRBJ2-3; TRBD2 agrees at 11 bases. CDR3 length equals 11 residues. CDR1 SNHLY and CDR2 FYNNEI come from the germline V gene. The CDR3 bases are TGTGCCAGCCACCGACTAGCGGGAATGCATTTT. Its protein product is CASHRLAGMHF.

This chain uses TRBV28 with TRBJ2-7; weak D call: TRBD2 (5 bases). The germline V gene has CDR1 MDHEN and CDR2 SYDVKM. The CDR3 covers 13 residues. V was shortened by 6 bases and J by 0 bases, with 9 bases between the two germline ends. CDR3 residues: CASRDSSSYEQYF. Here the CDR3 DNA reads TGTGCCAGCAGGGACTCCAGCTCCTACGAGCAGTACTTC.

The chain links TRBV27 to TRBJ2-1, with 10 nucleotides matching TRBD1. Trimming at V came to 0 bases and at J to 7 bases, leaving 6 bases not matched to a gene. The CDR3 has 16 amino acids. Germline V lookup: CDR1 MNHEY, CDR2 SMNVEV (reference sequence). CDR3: CASSLSGTGVGNEQFF. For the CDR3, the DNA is TGTGCCAGCAGTTTATCTGGGACAGGGGTGGGGAATGAGCAGTTCTTC.

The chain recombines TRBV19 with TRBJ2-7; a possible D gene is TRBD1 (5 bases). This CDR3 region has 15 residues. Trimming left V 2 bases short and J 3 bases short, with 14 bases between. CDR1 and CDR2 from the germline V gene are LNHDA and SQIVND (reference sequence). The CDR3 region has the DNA TGTGCCAGTAGTATATATTTAGGGGTCGGCTACGAGCAGTACTTC. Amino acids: CASSIYLGVGYEQYF.

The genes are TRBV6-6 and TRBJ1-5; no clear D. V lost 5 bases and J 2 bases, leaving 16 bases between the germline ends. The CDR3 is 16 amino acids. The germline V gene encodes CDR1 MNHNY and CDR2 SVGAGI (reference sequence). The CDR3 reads CASSLTATERNQPQHF. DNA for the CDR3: TGTGCCAGCAGTCTCACAGCTACTGAACGCAATCAGCCCCAGCATTTT.

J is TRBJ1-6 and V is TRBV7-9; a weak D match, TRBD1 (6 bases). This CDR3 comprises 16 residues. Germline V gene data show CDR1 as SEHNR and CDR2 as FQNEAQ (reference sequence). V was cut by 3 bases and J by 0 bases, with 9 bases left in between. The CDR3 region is CASSFLQGSYNSPLHF. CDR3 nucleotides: TGTGCCAGCAGCTTTTTACAGGGCTCCTATAATTCACCCCTCCACTTT. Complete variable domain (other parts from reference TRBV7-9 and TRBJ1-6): DTGVSQNPRHKITKRGQNVTFRCDPISEHNRLYWYRQTLGQGPEFLTYFQNEAQLEKSRLLSDRFSAERPKGSFSTLEIQRTEQGDSAMYLCASSFLQGSYNSPLHFGNGTRLTVT.

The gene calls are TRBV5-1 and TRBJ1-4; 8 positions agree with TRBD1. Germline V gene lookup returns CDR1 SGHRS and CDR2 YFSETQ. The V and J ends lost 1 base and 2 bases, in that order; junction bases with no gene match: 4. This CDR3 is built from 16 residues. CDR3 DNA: TGCGCCAGCAGCTTGTCAGGGGGCGCGACTAATGAAAAACTGTTTTTT. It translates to CASSLSGGATNEKLFF. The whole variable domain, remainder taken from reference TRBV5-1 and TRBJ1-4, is KAGVTQTPRYLIKTRGQQVTLSCSPISGHRSVSWYQQTPGQGLQFLFEYFSETQRNKGNFPGRFSGRQFSNSRSEMNVSTLELGDSALYLCASSLSGGATNEKLFFGSGTQLSVL.